This T cell receptor (beta chain) appears in the sequencing data of a study of T cells after yellow fever vaccination (dated by TCRdb to about 2019). For the study in its entirety: The SMART-Seq v4 Ultra Low Input RNA kit was used to prepare libraries from fractions with low cell numbers. Bulk PBMC replicates and cell subsets were isolated from blood drawn at multiple timepoints before and after both primary and secondary immunization. To follow T-cell clones before and after both primary and booster YFV17D yellow fever vaccination, bulk TCR alpha and beta repertoires underwent longitudinal sequencing. The cohort comprised two healthy male donors, one aged 18 to 30 and one aged 30 to 40 years.

This clonotype showed up just a few times. Its binding antigen is unknown. No much larger clone is present one base from it, and per-base qualities are unavailable. The treatment or condition label, as the study defines it: live attenuated yellow fever vaccine strain. Two biological replicates of bulk PBMCs were collected at each blood-draw timepoint. A standard Ficoll-Paque protocol was used to isolate PBMCs from peripheral blood. TriZol was used to extract RNA from bulk PBMCs, CD4 and CD8 fractions, and dextramer-positive and dextramer-negative fractions. The paper's findings and limits, for the study overall: Because abundant contaminating clonotypes from the bulk population could be contained in FACS-sorted repertoires, computational filtering was required. A small fraction of clonotypes appeared in both the CD4 and CD8 compartments, likely as a result of convergent recombination. The study included only two donors, which limits how far the findings can be generalized. After the booster, most clones that had expanded after primary vaccination were detected again (approximately 96% of CD4 and around 88% of CD8), suggesting broad maintenance of memory. The secondary T-cell response was found to be weaker but faster than the primary response, with a peak reached on day 5 rather than on day 15.

The trim is 6 bases for V and 5 bases for J, with a gap of 5 bases between the germline ends. Sequences MNHNS (CDR1) and SASEGT (CDR2) are obtained from the germline V gene. Counted from cysteine to phenylalanine, this CDR3 has 10 amino acids. Solely the CDR3 DNA is kept, with 30 bases framed from the first base. The sequencing machine was an Illumina NovaSeq 6000. TCR cDNA was synthesized by 5'RACE template switching, through which a universal primer site and unique molecular identifiers were introduced. Priming for cDNA synthesis came from both the TCR alpha and TCR beta constant segments. Two PCR steps were used to amplify libraries, with sample barcodes and sequencing adapters being added in the second step. Libraries were sequenced on Illumina HiSeq 2500 (2x100 bp) or NovaSeq (2x150 bp). Turning to the authors' computational methods: MIGEC handled demultiplexing of reads and collapsing into UMI consensus sequences, while MiXCR performed V(D)J alignment. Using edgeR on replicate PBMC samples, clonotypes were called vaccine-responding if FDR was below 0.01 and the log2 fold change was above 5 up to day 15. Each bulk clonotype was labeled CD4 or CD8 based on which sequenced repertoire, CD4 or CD8, contained the clonotype at higher abundance. TCRdb reran the public reads through fastp at Q25 and MiXCR, keeping productive beta chains. Rows matching on CDR3 protein sequence are summarized as one entry with the most common DNA and genes. The V and J calls here are based on TCRdb, not the publication. This sample holds roughly 340,000 distinct CDR3 sequences; roughly 4% were observed only once. 24% of the sample is held by the ten biggest clonotypes.

This receptor was identified in a young man who received the YFV17D yellow fever vaccine. The chain is encoded by TRBV6-1 joined to TRBJ2-7, with no reliable assignment of the D segment. The sample was PBMCs, taken 5 days after the yellow fever booster vaccination. Read as DNA, the sequence is TGTGCCAGCAGAGCCAACGAGCAGTACTTC. Translated, this is CASRANEQYF.